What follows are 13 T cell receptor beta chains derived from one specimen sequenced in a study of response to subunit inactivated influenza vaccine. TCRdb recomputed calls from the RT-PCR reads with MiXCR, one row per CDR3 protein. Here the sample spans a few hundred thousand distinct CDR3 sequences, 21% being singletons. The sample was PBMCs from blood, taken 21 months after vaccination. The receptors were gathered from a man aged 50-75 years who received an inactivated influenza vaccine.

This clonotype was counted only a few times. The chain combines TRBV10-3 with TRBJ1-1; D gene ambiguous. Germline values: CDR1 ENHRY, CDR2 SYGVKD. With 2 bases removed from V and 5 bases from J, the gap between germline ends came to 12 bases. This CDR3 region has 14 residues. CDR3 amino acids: CAISERATGTEAFF. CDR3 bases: TGTGCCATCAGTGAGAGGGCCACCGGGACTGAAGCTTTCTTT.

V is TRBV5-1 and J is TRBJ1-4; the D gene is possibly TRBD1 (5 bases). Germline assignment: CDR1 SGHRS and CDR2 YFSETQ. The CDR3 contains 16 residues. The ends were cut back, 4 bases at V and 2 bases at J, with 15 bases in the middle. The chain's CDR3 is CASSPSGTSTNEKLFF. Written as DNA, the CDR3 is TGCGCCAGCAGCCCGTCCGGGACGTCGACTAATGAAAAACTGTTTTTT.

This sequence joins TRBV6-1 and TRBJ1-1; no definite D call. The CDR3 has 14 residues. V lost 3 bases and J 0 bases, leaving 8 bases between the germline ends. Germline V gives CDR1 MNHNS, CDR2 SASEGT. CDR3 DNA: TGTGCCAGCAGTGACGGCCAGTTGAACACTGAAGCTTTCTTT. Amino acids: CASSDGQLNTEAFF.

Here the CDR3 reads CASSFFGTEAFF. The CDR3, as DNA: TGTGCCAGCAGCTTCTTCGGGACTGAAGCTTTCTTT. This chain joins TRBV11-1 and TRBJ1-1, with D uncertain. With 3 bases removed from V and 5 bases from J, the gap between germline ends came to 7 bases. Germline CDR1 is SGHAT and CDR2 is FQDESV (reference sequence). The CDR3 consists of 12 residues.

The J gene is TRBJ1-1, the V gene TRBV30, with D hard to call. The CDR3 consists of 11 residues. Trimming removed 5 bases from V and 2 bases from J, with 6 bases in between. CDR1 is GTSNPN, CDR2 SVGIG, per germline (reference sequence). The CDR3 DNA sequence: TGTGCCTGGGATTTCAACACTGAAGCTTTCTTT. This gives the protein CAWDFNTEAFF. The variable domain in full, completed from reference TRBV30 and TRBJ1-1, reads SQTIHQWPATLVQPVGSPLSLECTVEGTSNPNLYWYRQAAGRGLQLLFYSVGIGQISSEVPQNLSASRPQDRQFILSSKKLLLSDSGFYLCAWDFNTEAFFGQGTRLTVV.

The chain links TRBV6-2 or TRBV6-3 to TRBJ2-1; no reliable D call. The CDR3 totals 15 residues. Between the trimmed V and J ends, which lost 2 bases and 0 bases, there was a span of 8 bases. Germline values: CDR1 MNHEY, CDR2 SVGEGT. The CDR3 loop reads CASSYGRSSYNEQFF. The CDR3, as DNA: TGTGCCAGCAGTTACGGTCGGAGCTCCTACAATGAGCAGTTCTTC.

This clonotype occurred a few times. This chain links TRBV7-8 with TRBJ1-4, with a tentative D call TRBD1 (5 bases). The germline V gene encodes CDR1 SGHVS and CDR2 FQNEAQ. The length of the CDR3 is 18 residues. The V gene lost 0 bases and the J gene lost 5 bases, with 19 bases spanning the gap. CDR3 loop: CASSLALWGRGMNEKLFF. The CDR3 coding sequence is TGTGCCAGCAGCTTAGCCCTCTGGGGGAGAGGCATGAATGAAAAACTGTTTTTT.

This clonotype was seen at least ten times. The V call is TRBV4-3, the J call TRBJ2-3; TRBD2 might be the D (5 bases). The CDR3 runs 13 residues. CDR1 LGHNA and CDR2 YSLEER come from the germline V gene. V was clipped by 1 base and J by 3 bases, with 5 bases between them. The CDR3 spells CASSQAGTDTQYF. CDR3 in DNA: TGCGCCAGCAGCCAAGCGGGAACAGATACGCAGTATTTT.

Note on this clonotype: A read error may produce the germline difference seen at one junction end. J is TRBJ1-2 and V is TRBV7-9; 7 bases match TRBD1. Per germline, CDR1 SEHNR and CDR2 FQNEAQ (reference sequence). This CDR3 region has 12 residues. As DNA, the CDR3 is TGTGCCATCCAACAGGGGCCGTATGTCTACACCTTC. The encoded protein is CAIQQGPYVYTF.

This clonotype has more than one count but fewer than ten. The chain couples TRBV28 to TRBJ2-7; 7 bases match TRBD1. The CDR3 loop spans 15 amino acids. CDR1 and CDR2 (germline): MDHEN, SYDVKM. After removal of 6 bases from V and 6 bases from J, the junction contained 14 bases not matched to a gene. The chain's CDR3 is CASRLVQGSVSEQYF. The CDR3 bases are TGTGCCAGCAGACTAGTACAGGGGTCGGTGTCCGAGCAGTACTTC.

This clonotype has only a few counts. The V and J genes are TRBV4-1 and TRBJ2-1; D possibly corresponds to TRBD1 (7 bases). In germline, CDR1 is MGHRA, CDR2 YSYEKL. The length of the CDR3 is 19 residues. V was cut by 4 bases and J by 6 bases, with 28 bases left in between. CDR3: CASSLRGGARQGWVNEQFF. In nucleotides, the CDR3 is TGCGCCAGCAGCCTAAGGGGCGGGGCTAGACAGGGTTGGGTCAATGAGCAGTTCTTC.

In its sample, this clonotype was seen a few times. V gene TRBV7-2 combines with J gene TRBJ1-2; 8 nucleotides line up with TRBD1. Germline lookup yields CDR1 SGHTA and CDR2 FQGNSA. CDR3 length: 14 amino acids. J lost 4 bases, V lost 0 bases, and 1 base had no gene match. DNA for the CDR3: TGTGCCAGCAGCTTAGCCACAGGGGGCTATGGCTACACCTTC. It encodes CASSLATGGYGYTF.

CDR3 residues: CARTGGGRTSAATGELFF. CDR3 nucleotide sequence: TGCGCCAGGACAGGGGGCGGGCGGACTAGCGCGGCCACCGGGGAGCTGTTTTTT. The V gene is TRBV23-1, the J gene TRBJ2-2; D possibly corresponds to TRBD1 (10 bases). TRBV23-1 is filed as an ORF, its function uncertain. Trimming removed 9 bases at V and 4 bases at J, with 27 bases between. The CDR3 loop spans 18 amino acids.